This T cell receptor (beta chain) was retrieved from a study of a mutant IDH1 vaccine in newly diagnosed glioma. Study summary: A roughly 62% male, around 38% female split and a mean age of approximately 40 years characterized treated patients.

Time point specified: week 23, last vaccination. What each vaccine dose contained was 300 ug of mutant IDH1 20-mer peptide, accompanied by topical imiquimod. The CDR3 length is 13 residues. CDR1 is SGHDN and CDR2 is FVKESK in the germline V gene. Unmatched junction bases numbered 2, after V lost 9 bases and J lost 0 bases. Concerning this clone itself: Antigen unknown.

Repertoires were generated with immunoSEQ multiplex PCR, while TCRdb's copy carries only in-frame clones and drops some. Of approximately 66,000 clones listed, roughly 84% are singletons. The sample here was PBMCs, taken from a glioma patient whose treatment included an IDH1 peptide vaccine. The chain has TRBV14 and TRBJ2-7, with 10 nucleotides matching TRBD2. This TCR was sampled from a man between 18 and 35 years old with glioma. CDR3 loop: CASGLADSYEQYF. As DNA, the CDR3 is TGTGCCAGTGGACTAGCGGACTCCTACGAGCAGTACTTC.